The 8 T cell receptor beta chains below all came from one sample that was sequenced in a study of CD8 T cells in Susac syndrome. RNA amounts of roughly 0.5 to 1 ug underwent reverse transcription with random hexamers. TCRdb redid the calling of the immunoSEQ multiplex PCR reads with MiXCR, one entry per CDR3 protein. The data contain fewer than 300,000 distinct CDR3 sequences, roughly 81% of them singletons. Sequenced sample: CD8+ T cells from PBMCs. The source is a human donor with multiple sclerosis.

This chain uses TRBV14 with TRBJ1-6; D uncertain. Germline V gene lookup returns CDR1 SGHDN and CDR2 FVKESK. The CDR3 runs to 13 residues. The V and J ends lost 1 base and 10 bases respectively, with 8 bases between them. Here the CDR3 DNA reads TGTGCCAGCAGCCAAGCGGGCACCTCACCCCTCCACTTT. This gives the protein CASSQAGTSPLHF.

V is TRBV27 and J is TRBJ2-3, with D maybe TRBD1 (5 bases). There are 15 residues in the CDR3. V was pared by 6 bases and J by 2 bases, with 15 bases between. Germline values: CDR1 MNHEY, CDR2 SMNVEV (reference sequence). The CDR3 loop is CASSPGHAPTDTQYF. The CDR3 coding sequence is TGTGCCAGCAGCCCCGGACATGCCCCCACAGATACGCAGTATTTT.

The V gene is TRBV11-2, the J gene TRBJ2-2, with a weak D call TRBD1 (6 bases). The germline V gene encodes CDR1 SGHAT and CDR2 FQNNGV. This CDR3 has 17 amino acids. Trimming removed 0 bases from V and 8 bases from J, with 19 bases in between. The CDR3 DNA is TGTGCCAGCAGCTTAGATCTTTCGGCAGGGGCACGTGGGGAGCTGTTTTTT. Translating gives CASSLDLSAGARGELFF.

The CDR3 nucleotides read TGTGCCAGCAGCGTAGAAAGCGGTCGCTACACCTTC. This encodes CASSVESGRYTF. This sequence joins TRBV9 and TRBJ1-2; D is undetermined. CDR1 SGDLS and CDR2 YYNGEE come from the germline V gene. The CDR3 covers 12 residues. The germline V and J ends were trimmed by 0 bases and 9 bases, with 9 bases remaining between them.

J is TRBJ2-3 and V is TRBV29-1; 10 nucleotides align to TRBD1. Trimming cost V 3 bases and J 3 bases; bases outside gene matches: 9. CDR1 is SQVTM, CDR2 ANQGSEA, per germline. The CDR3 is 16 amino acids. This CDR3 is CSVDPDRGQRTDTQYF. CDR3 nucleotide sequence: TGCAGCGTTGACCCCGACAGGGGGCAGAGAACAGATACGCAGTATTTT.

The CDR3 sequence: CASSLDRYNEQFF. The CDR3, as DNA: TGTGCCAGCAGTTTGGACCGATACAATGAGCAGTTCTTC. The genes are TRBV27 and TRBJ2-1; no definite D call. There are 13 residues in the CDR3. Germline V gene lookup returns CDR1 MNHEY and CDR2 SMNVEV (reference sequence). The V gene lost 3 bases and the J gene lost 4 bases, with 7 bases spanning the gap.

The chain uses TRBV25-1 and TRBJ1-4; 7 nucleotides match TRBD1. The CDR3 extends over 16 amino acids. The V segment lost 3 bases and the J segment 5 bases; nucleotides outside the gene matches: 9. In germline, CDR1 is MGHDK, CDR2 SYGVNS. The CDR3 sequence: CASSDRYGTVNEKLFF. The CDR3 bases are TGTGCCAGCAGTGACCGCTACGGGACAGTAAATGAAAAACTGTTTTTT.

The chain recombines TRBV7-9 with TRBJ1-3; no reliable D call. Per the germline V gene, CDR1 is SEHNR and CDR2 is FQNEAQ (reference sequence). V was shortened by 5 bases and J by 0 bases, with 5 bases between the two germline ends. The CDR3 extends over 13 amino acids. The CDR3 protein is CASSPDSGNTIYF. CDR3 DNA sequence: TGTGCCAGCAGCCCAGACTCTGGAAACACCATATATTTT. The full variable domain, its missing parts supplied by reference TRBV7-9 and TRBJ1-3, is DTGVSQNPRHKITKRGQNVTFRCDPISEHNRLYWYRQTLGQGPEFLTYFQNEAQLEKSRLLSDRFSAERPKGSFSTLEIQRTEQGDSAMYLCASSPDSGNTIYFGEGSWLTVV.